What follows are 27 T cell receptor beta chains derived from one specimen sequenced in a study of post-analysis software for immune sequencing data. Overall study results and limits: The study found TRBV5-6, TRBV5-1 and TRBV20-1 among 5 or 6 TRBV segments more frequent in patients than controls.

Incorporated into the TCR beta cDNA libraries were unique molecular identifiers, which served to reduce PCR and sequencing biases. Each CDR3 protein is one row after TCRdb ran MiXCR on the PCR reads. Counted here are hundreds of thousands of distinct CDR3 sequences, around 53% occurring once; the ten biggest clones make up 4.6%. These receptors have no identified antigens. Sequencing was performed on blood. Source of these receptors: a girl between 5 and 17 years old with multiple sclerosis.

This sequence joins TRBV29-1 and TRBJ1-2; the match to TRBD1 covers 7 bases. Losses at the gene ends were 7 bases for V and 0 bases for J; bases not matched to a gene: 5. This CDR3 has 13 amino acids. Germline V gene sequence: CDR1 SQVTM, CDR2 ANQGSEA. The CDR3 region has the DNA TGCAGCGGGGGACAGCTGACTAACTATGGCTACACCTTC. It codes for CSGGQLTNYGYTF.

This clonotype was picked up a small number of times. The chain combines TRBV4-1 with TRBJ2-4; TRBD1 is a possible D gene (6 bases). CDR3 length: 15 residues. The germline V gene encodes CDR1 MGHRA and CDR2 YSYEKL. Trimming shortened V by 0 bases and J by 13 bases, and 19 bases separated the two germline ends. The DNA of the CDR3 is TGCGCCAGCAGCCAAGATCGAGAGGGGGACGGGGAGCAGTACTTC. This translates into CASSQDREGDGEQYF.

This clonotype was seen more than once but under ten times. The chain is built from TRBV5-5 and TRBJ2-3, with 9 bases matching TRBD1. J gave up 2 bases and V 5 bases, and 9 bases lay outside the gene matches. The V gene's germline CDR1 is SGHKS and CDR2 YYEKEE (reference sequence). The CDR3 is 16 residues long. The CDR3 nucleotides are TGTGCCAGCAGTTCCGGGACAGGGTTATTCACAGATACGCAGTATTTT. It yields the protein CASSSGTGLFTDTQYF. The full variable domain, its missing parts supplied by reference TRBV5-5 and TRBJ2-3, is DAGVTQSPTHLIKTRGQQVTLRCSPISGHKSVSWYQQVLGQGPQFIFQYYEKEERGRGNFPDRFSARQFPNYSSELNVNALLLGDSALYLCASSSGTGLFTDTQYFGPGTRLTVL.

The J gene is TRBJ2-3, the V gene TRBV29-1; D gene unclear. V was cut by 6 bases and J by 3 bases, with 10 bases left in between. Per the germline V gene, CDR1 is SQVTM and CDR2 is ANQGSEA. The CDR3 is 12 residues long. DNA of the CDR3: TGCAGCGTATGGGCTGCAACAGATACGCAGTATTTT. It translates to CSVWAATDTQYF.

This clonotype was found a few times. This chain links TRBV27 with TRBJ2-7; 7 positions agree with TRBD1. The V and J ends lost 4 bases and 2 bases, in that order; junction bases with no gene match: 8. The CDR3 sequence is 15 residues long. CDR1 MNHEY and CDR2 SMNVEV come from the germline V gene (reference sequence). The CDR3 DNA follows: TGTGCCAGCAGTTGGAGACAGGGCCCGACCTACGAGCAGTACTTC. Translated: CASSWRQGPTYEQYF.

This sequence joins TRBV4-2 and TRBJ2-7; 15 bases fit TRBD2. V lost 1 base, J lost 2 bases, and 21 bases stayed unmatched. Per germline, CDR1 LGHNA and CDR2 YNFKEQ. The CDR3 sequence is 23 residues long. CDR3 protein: CASSQGPGLAGGIPRIRTYEQYF. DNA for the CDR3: TGTGCCAGCAGCCAAGGACCGGGACTAGCGGGGGGAATACCGCGCATCCGGACCTACGAGCAGTACTTC.

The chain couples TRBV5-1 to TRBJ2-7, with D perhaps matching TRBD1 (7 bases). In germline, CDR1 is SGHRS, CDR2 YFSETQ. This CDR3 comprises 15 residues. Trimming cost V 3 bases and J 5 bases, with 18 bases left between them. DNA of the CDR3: TGCGCCAGCAGCTCCGCGCAGGGGGGCCGGGACGAGCAGTACTTC. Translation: CASSSAQGGRDEQYF.

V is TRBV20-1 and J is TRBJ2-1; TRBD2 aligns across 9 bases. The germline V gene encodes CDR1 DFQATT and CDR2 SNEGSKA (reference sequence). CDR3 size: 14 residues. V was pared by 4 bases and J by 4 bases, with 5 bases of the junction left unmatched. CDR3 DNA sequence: TGCAGTGCTAACGAAGCGGGAGGATACAATGAGCAGTTCTTC. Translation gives CSANEAGGYNEQFF.

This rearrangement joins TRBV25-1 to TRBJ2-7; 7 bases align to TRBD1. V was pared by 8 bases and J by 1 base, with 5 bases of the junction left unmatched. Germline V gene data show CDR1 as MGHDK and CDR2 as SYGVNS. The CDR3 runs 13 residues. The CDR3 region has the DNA TGTGCCAGCGGGGGACAGATTTCCTACGAGCAGTACTTC. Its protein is CASGGQISYEQYF.

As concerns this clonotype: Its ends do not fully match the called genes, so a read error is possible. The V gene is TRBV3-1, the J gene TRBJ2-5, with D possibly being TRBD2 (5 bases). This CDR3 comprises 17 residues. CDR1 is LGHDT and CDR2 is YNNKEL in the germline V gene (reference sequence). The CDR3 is CASSQDPQRWYQETQYF. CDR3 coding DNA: TGTGCCAGCAGTCAAGACCCCCAGCGGTGGTACCAAGAGACCCAGTACTTC.

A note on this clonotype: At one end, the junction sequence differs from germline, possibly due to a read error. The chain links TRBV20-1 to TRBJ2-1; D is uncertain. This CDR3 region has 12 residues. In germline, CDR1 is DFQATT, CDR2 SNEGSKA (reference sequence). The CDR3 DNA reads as TGCGGTGCTAGAGATCAGGACAATGAGCAGTTCTTC. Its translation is CGARDQDNEQFF.

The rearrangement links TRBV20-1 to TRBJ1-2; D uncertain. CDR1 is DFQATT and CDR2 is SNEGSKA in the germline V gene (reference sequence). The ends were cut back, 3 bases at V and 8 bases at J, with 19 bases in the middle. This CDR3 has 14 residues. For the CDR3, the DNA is TGCAGTGCTAGGGAGAGCCCAATGACCACCGGCTACACCTTC. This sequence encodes CSARESPMTTGYTF.

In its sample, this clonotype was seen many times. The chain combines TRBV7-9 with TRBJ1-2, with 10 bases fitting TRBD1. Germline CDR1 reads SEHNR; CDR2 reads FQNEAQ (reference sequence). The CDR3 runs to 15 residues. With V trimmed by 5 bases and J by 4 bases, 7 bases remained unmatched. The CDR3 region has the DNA TGTGCCAGCAGCCCGTCGACAGGGGGCAGCTATGGCTACACCTTC. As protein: CASSPSTGGSYGYTF.

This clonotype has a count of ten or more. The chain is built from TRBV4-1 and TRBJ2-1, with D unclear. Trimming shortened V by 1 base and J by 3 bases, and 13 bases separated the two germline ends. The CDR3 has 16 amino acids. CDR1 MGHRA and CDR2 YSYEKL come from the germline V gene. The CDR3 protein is CASSQARLLVYNEQFF. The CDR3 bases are TGCGCCAGCAGCCAAGCCCGGCTTCTCGTCTACAATGAGCAGTTCTTC.

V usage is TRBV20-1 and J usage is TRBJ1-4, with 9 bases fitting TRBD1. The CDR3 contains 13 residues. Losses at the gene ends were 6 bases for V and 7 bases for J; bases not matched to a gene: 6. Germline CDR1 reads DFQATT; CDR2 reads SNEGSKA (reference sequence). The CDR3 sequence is CSATGTGFEKLFF. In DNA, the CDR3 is TGCAGTGCGACCGGGACAGGGTTTGAAAAACTGTTTTTT.

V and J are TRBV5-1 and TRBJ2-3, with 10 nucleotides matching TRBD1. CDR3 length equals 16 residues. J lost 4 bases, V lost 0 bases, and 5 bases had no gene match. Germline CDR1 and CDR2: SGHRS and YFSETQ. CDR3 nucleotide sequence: TGCGCCAGCAGCTTGGCCGGGACAGGGGTGGCAGATACGCAGTATTTT. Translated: CASSLAGTGVADTQYF.

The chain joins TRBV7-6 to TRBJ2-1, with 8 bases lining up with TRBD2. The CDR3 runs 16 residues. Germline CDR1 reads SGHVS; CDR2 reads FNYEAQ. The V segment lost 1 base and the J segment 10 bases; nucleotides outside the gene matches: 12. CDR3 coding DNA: TGTGCCAGCAGCTTAGAGTGGGTAGCGGGGACTGGGGAGCAGTTCTTC. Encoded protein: CASSLEWVAGTGEQFF.

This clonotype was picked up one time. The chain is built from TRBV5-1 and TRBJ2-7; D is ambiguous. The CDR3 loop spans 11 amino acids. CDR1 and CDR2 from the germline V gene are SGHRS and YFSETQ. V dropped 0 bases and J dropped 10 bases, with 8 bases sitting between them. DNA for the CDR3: TGCGCCAGCAGCTTGGGAGATGCCCAGTACTTC. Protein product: CASSLGDAQYF.

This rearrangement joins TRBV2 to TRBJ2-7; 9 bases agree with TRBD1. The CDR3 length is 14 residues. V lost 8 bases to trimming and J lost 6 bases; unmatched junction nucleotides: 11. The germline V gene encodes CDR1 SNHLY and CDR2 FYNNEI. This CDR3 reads CASGRGQGTLEQYF. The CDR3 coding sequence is TGTGCCAGCGGGAGGGGACAGGGAACACTCGAGCAGTACTTC.

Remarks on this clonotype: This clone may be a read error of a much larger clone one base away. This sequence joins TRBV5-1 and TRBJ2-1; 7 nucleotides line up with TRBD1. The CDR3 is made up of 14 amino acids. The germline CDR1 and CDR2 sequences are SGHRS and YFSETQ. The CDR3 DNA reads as TGCGCCGGCAGCTTGGAGACAGGGAACCGTGAGCAGTTCTTC. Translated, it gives CAGSLETGNREQFF. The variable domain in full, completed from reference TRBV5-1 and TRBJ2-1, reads KAGVTQTPRYLIKTRGQQVTLSCSPISGHRSVSWYQQTPGQGLQFLFEYFSETQRNKGNFPGRFSGRQFSNSRSEMNVSTLELGDSALYLCAGSLETGNREQFFGPGTRLTVL.

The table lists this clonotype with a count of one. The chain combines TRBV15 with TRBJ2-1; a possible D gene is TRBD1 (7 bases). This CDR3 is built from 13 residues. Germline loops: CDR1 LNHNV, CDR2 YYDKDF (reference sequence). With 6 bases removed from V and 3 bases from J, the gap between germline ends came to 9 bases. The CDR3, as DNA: TGTGCCACCAGGCGGGACAGCTACAATGAGCAGTTCTTC. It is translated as CATRRDSYNEQFF. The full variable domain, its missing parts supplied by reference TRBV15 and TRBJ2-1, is DAMVIQNPRYQVTQFGKPVTLSCSQTLNHNVMYWYQQKSSQAPKLLFHYYDKDFNNEADTPDNFQSRRPNTSFCFLDIRSPGLGDTAMYLCATRRDSYNEQFFGPGTRLTVL.

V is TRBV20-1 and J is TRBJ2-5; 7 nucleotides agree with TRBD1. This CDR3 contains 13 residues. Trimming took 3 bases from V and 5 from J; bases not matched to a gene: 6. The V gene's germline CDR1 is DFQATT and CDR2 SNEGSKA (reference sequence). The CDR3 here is CSASKTGRETQYF. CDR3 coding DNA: TGCAGTGCTAGCAAGACAGGGCGGGAGACCCAGTACTTC.

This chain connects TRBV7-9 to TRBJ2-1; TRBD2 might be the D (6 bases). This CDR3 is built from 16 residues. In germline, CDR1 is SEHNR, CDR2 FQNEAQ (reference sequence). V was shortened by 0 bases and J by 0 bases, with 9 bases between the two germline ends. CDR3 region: CASSLAGLFSYNEQFF. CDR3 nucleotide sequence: TGTGCCAGCAGCTTAGCGGGACTGTTCTCCTACAATGAGCAGTTCTTC.

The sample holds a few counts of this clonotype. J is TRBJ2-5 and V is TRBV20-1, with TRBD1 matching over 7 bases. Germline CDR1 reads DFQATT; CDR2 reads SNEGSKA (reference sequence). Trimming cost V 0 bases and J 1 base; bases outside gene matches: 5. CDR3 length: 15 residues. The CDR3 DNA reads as TGCAGTGCTAGAGACGCCTACAGGGGCCAAGAGACCCAGTACTTC. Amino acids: CSARDAYRGQETQYF.

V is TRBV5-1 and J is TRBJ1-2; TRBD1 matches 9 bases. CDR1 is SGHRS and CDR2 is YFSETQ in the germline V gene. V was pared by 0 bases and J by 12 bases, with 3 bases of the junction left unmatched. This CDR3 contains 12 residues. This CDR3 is CASSLEGQGNTF. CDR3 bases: TGCGCCAGCAGCTTGGAGGGACAGGGTAACACCTTC.

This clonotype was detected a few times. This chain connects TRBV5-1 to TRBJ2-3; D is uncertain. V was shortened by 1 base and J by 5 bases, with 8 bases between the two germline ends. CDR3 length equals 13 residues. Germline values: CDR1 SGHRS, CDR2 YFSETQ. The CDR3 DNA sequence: TGCGCCAGCAGCTTGAGAGTAGGAGATACGCAGTATTTT. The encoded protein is CASSLRVGDTQYF.

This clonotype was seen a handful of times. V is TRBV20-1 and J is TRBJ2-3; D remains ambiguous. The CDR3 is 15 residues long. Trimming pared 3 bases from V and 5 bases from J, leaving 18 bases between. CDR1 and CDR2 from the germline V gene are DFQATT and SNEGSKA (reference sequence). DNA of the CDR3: TGCAGTGCTAGCCCCCCAATCGCAAAAGGAGATACGCAGTATTTT. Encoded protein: CSASPPIAKGDTQYF.